This passage covers 22 T cell receptor beta chains from one sample sequenced in a study of beta chain features in type 1 diabetes. Findings and limits, study-wide: Researchers report that Type 1 diabetes patients had moderately but significantly shorter TCRB CDR3s across all four CD4+ subsets.

No cognate antigen is known for these TCRs. Investigators reverse transcribed all isolated RNA, so they sequenced expressed TCRB transcripts. Clones were read by immunoSEQ multiplex PCR, and TCRdb kept only the in-frame ones, dropping some. The data show about 650,000 clones, 9.5% to 15% seen once. Sequencing was performed on naive CD4+ T cells from blood. The receptors were sampled from a young man with type 1 diabetes.

This clone was seen more than once but under ten times. The V gene is TRBV28, the J gene TRBJ2-3; D gene unclear. The CDR3 contains 12 residues. The germline V gene encodes CDR1 MDHEN and CDR2 SYDVKM. V shed 10 bases and J shed 0 bases, with 8 bases lying between them. The CDR3 protein is CATSASTDTQYF. CDR3 nucleotide sequence: TGTGCCACCTCAGCTAGCACAGATACGCAGTATTTT.

This clone was found a few times. V usage is TRBV11-2 and J usage is TRBJ2-3; D is perhaps TRBD2 (6 bases). The CDR3 covers 15 residues. The germline V gene has CDR1 SGHAT and CDR2 FQNNGV. Deletions cut 6 bases from V and 2 bases from J, with 15 bases between. In DNA, the CDR3 is TGTGCCAGCAGTCCTTTAGCGGACTACACAGATACGCAGTATTTT. Translating it yields CASSPLADYTDTQYF.

The gene calls are TRBV4-3 and TRBJ1-6, with TRBD1 identical over 8 bases. The CDR3 contains 16 residues. V dropped 4 bases and J dropped 5; count of bases not matched to a gene: 7. In germline, CDR1 is LGHNA, CDR2 YSLEER. CDR3 residues: CASSLSDRGNNSPLHF. The CDR3 bases are TGCGCCAGCAGCCTCTCAGACAGGGGAAATAATTCACCCCTCCACTTT.

This clone was seen a few times. The rearrangement links TRBV19 to TRBJ2-4; tentatively, D is TRBD2 (6 bases). The germline CDR1 and CDR2 sequences are LNHDA and SQIVND (reference sequence). The V end lost 4 bases, the J end lost 7 bases, and 26 bases lay between the germline ends. This CDR3 is 18 amino acids long. CDR3 sequence: CASSTPHGGVGSWNIQYF. The CDR3 region has the DNA TGTGCCAGTAGTACCCCCCACGGGGGAGTGGGAAGTTGGAACATTCAGTACTTC.

This sequence joins TRBV7-9 and TRBJ1-2; possibly TRBD1 for D (5 bases). The CDR3 length is 16 residues. V was cut by 3 bases and J by 7 bases, with 21 bases left in between. Germline V gene sequence: CDR1 SEHNR, CDR2 FQNEAQ (reference sequence). The CDR3 loop reads CASSFLPGSRSGGYTF. Written as DNA, the CDR3 is TGTGCCAGCAGCTTTCTCCCAGGGAGCCGCTCGGGTGGCTACACCTTC.

The rearrangement links TRBV6-5 to TRBJ1-4, with 7 bases lining up with TRBD1. The CDR3 has 14 residues. Trimming at V came to 5 bases and at J to 8 bases, leaving 8 bases not matched to a gene. Germline CDR1 and CDR2: MNHEY and SVGAGI. CDR3: CASSLTGNREKLFF. CDR3 coding DNA: TGTGCCAGCAGTCTGACAGGGAATCGGGAAAAACTGTTTTTT.

The table lists this clone with a few counts. V usage is TRBV9 and J usage is TRBJ1-6; 7 positions match TRBD1. Germline trimming cut 2 bases from V and 12 bases from J; bases unmatched to any gene: 14. The length of the CDR3 is 16 residues. Germline V gene sequence: CDR1 SGDLS, CDR2 YYNGEE. The CDR3 region has the DNA TGTGCCAGCAGCGTCACTCCGGGAGGGGGCGAGGAACCCCTCCACTTT. Its translation is CASSVTPGGGEEPLHF.

The chain has TRBV29-1 and TRBJ1-2; 7 bases line up with TRBD1. CDR1 is SQVTM and CDR2 is ANQGSEA in the germline V gene. This CDR3 region has 16 residues. V lost 6 bases to trimming and J lost 4 bases; unmatched junction nucleotides: 17. The CDR3 is CSVKPLGNRGIYGYTF. The CDR3 DNA is TGCAGCGTCAAACCCCTGGGGAACAGGGGAATCTATGGCTACACCTTC. The whole variable domain, remainder taken from reference TRBV29-1 and TRBJ1-2, is SAVISQKPSRDICQRGTSLTIQCQVDSQVTMMFWYRQQPGQSLTLIATANQGSEATYESGFVIDKFPISRPNLTFSTLTVSNMSPEDSSIYLCSVKPLGNRGIYGYTFGSGTRLTVV.

This clone was detected a few times. The rearrangement joins TRBV9 to TRBJ1-2; TRBD1 aligns across 8 bases. The J segment lost 7 bases and the V segment lost 2 bases, leaving 10 bases of the junction unmatched. Germline V gene lookup returns CDR1 SGDLS and CDR2 YYNGEE. CDR3 size: 15 residues. In DNA form, the CDR3 reads TGTGCCAGCAGCGTGACAGGGGATCAGAAGTCTGGCTACACCTTC. Encoded protein: CASSVTGDQKSGYTF.

In its sample, this clone was seen a few times. Other DNA sequences in this specimen translate into the identical CDR3. The V call is TRBV7-2, the J call TRBJ1-2; a possible D gene is TRBD1 (6 bases). The CDR3 totals 12 residues. With 5 bases removed from V and 5 bases from J, the gap between germline ends came to 9 bases. Germline V gene lookup returns CDR1 SGHTA and CDR2 FQGNSA. The CDR3 region is CASSPQGYGYTF. In nucleotides, the CDR3 is TGTGCCAGCAGCCCCCAGGGGTATGGCTACACCTTC.

A single count supports this clone. The chain links TRBV27 to TRBJ1-5, with D possibly being TRBD1 (6 bases). The CDR3 consists of 15 residues. V lost 3 bases and J lost 4, with 13 bases in between. Germline V lookup: CDR1 MNHEY, CDR2 SMNVEV (reference sequence). The CDR3 DNA reads as TGTGCCAGCAGTTTCGTGTCAGGGGAAAATCAGCCCCAGCATTTT. Its protein product is CASSFVSGENQPQHF.

A note on this clone: The same CDR3 is also encoded by other DNA sequences in this sample. The chain couples TRBV7-2 to TRBJ1-5; D remains unclear. Deletions cut 0 bases from V and 1 base from J, with 10 bases between. The V gene's germline CDR1 is SGHTA and CDR2 FQGNSA. This CDR3 region has 16 residues. The CDR3 is CASSLAQTGSNQPQHF. As DNA, the CDR3 is TGTGCCAGCAGCTTAGCGCAGACGGGGAGCAATCAGCCCCAGCATTTT.

A few counts support this clone. This sequence joins TRBV19 and TRBJ2-5; tentatively, D is TRBD2 (6 bases). Germline CDR1 and CDR2: LNHDA and SQIVND (reference sequence). There are 14 residues in the CDR3. V shed 5 bases and J shed 5 bases, with 15 bases lying between them. The CDR3 DNA sequence: TGTGCCAGTAGTTTTGCCGGGGGAAGGGAGACCCAGTACTTC. Amino acids: CASSFAGGRETQYF.

V and J are TRBV2 and TRBJ2-1, with TRBD2 matching over 7 bases. The V gene end was trimmed by 9 bases and the J gene end by 2 bases; junction bases not matched to a gene: 4. Germline lookup yields CDR1 SNHLY and CDR2 FYNNEI. The CDR3 totals 13 residues. CDR3 DNA sequence: TGTGCCAGGAGCGGGGTAACCTACAATGAGCAGTTCTTC. Residues: CARSGVTYNEQFF. Drawing the rest from reference TRBV2 and TRBJ2-1, the complete variable domain is EPEVTQTPSHQVTQMGQEVILRCVPISNHLYFYWYRQILGQKVEFLVSFYNNEISEKSEIFDDQFSVERPDGSNFTLKIRSTKLEDSAMYFCARSGVTYNEQFFGPGTRLTVL.

This sequence joins TRBV9 and TRBJ1-2, with 8 bases fitting TRBD1. The CDR3 has 17 amino acids. V lost 4 bases, J lost 3 bases, and 14 bases stayed unmatched. Germline lookup yields CDR1 SGDLS and CDR2 YYNGEE. This CDR3 is CASSLRTGSLGDYGYTF. In DNA form, the CDR3 reads TGTGCCAGCAGCCTCCGGACAGGGAGTCTCGGCGACTATGGCTACACCTTC.

The chain links TRBV2 to TRBJ2-3; the D gene is possibly TRBD1 (5 bases). Germline lookup yields CDR1 SNHLY and CDR2 FYNNEI. The CDR3 length is 18 residues. The ends were cut back, 4 bases at V and 2 bases at J, with 22 bases in the middle. The CDR3 DNA reads TGTGCCAGCAGTGTCATGTCCGAAACAGGTGGGGACACAGATACGCAGTATTTT. Translation: CASSVMSETGGDTDTQYF.

The chain is built from TRBV19 and TRBJ1-3; D is possibly TRBD1 (5 bases). This CDR3 is 17 amino acids long. The germline V and J ends were trimmed by 5 bases and 0 bases, with 17 bases remaining between them. CDR1 LNHDA and CDR2 SQIVND come from the germline V gene (reference sequence). CDR3 nucleotides: TGTGCCAGTAGTCCCTCCGGGGGTGCCTTCTCTGGAAACACCATATATTTT. It translates to CASSPSGGAFSGNTIYF.

A few counts support this clone. This chain connects TRBV5-4 to TRBJ2-7; D may be TRBD1 or TRBD2 (5 bases each). The CDR3 runs to 11 residues. Germline CDR1 SGHNT, CDR2 YYREEE (reference sequence). V was shortened by 4 bases and J by 10 bases, with 12 bases between the two germline ends. CDR3 nucleotide sequence: TGTGCCAGCAGCCGGCGAGGGGACCAGTACTTC. Translating it yields CASSRRGDQYF.

This clone was seen a handful of times. The chain joins TRBV5-8 to TRBJ2-2; D unresolved. Germline values: CDR1 SGHTS, CDR2 YDEGEE. Trimming took 5 bases from V and 6 from J, leaving 8 bases between them. The CDR3 spans 12 residues. Here the CDR3 reads CASSKAPGELFF. CDR3 coding DNA: TGTGCCAGCAGTAAGGCACCCGGGGAGCTGTTTTTT.

The V and J genes are TRBV15 and TRBJ1-5; the D is unclear. Germline V gives CDR1 LNHNV, CDR2 YYDKDF (reference sequence). The length of the CDR3 is 14 residues. V lost 0 bases, J lost 5 bases, and 8 bases lay in between. CDR3: CATSRDSRHQPQHF. CDR3 coding DNA: TGTGCCACCAGCAGAGACAGTCGGCATCAGCCCCAGCATTTT.

The chain employs TRBV2 and TRBJ2-7; D is perhaps TRBD2 (5 bases). V lost 0 bases and J 7 bases, leaving 16 bases between the germline ends. Germline CDR1 is SNHLY and CDR2 is FYNNEI. The CDR3 totals 15 residues. Written as DNA, the CDR3 is TGTGCCAGCAGTGAAGCCGGGATTTATGCGGTGGAGCAGTACTTC. Its protein product is CASSEAGIYAVEQYF.

This clone has only a few counts. The V gene is TRBV11-2, the J gene TRBJ2-2, with D perhaps TRBD1 (5 bases). The V gene's germline CDR1 is SGHAT and CDR2 FQNNGV. Trimming removed 7 bases from V and 0 bases from J, with 15 bases in between. CDR3 length: 16 amino acids. CDR3 loop: CASITRVPANTGELFF. The CDR3 region has the DNA TGTGCCAGCATCACCAGGGTCCCCGCGAACACCGGGGAGCTGTTTTTT. The variable domain in full, with the rest retrieved from reference TRBV11-2 and TRBJ2-2, is EAGVAQSPRYKIIEKRQSVAFWCNPISGHATLYWYQQILGQGPKLLIQFQNNGVVDDSQLPKDRFSAERLKGVDSTLKIQPAKLEDSAVYLCASITRVPANTGELFFGEGSRLTVL.